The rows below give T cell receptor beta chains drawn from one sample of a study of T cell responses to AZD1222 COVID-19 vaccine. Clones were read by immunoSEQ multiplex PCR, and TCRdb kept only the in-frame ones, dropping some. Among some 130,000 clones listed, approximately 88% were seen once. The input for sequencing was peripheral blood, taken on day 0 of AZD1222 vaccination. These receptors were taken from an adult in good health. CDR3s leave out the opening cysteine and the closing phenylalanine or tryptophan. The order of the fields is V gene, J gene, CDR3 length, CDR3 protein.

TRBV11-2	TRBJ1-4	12	ASSRGTENEKLF
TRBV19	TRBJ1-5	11	ASSIPFNQPQH
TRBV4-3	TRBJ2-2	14	ASSQAAGLDAGELF
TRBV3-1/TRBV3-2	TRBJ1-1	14	ASSQVQGRLDTEAF
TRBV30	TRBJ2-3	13	AWRDYRGHTDTQY
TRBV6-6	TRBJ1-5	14	ASILTGQNSNQPQH
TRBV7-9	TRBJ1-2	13	ASSLFDYREGGYT
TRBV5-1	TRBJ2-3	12	ASSLVQEKDTQY
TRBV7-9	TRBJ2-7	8	ASSFNEQY
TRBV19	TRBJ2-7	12	ATKTGGISYEQY